Given below is one TCR beta chain in context. Measured with immunoSEQ multiplex PCR; TCRdb has only the in-frame clones, and not every one. Among about 63,000 clones listed, more than 70% were seen once. The CDR3 contains 16 residues. V gave up 4 bases and J gave up 0 bases, with 13 bases separating them. Germline V gene lookup returns CDR1 KGHSY and CDR2 FQNENV. This entry belongs to a study of blood T cell repertoires in COVID-19. Study at large: Acute-phase and convalescent COVID-19 samples originated in the United States, Italy and Spain.

This TCR came from a human donor in a cohort sampled during active COVID-19. Sequences were obtained from peripheral blood. The J gene is TRBJ1-5, the V gene TRBV16, with no clear D. CDR3 sequence: CASSRGDPYSNQPQHF. The CDR3 coding sequence is TGTGCCAGCAGCCGGGGAGACCCTTATAGCAATCAGCCCCAGCATTTT.